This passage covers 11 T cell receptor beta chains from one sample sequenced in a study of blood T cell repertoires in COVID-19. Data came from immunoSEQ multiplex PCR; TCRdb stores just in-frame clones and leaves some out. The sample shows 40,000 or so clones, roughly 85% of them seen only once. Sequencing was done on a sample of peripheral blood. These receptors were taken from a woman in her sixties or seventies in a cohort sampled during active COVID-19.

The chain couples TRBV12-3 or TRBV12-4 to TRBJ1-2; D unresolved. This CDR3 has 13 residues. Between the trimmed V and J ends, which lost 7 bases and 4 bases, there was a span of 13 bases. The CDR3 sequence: CASTTRNSYGYTF. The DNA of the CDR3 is TGTGCCAGCACCACTCGAAACAGCTATGGCTACACCTTC.

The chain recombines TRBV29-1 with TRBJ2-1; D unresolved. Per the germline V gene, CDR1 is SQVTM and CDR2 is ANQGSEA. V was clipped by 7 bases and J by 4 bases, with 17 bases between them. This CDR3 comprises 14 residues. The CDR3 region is CSARGAPLYNEQFF. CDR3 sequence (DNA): TGCAGCGCGCGCGGCGCCCCGTTATACAATGAGCAGTTCTTC.

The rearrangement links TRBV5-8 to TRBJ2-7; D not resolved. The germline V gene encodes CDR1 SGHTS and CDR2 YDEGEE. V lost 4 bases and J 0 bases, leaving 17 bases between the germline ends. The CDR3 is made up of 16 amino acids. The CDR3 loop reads CASSPRWRSSSYEQYF. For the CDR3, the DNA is TGTGCCAGCAGCCCCCGGTGGCGGAGTTCCTCCTACGAGCAGTACTTC.

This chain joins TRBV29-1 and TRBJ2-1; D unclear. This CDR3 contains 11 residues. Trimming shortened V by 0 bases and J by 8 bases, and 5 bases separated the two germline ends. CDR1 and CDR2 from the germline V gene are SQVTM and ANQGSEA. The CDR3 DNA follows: TGCAGCGTTGAAGAATACTATGAGCAGTTCTTC. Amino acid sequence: CSVEEYYEQFF.

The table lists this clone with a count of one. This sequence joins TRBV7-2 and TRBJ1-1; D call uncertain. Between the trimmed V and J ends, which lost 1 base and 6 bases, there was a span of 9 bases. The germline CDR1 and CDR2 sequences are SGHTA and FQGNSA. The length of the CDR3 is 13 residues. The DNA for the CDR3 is TGTGCCAGCAGCTTAGGGGTCGGAGCTGAAGCTTTCTTT. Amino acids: CASSLGVGAEAFF.

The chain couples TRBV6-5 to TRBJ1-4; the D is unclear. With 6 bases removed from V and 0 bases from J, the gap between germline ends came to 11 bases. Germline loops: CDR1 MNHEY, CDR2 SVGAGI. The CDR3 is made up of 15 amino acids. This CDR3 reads CASSSRGATNEKLFF. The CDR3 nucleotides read TGTGCCAGCAGCTCGAGAGGTGCAACTAATGAAAAACTGTTTTTT.

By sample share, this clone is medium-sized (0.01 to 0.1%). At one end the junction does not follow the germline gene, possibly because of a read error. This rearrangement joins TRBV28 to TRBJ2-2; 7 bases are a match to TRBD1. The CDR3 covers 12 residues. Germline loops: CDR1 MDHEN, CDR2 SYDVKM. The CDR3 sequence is CASGRQGLYPLF. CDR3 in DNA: TGTGCCAGCGGCCGACAGGGTCTTTACCCCCTTTTT.

The CDR3: CASGGIAGEYNEQFF. CDR3 coding DNA: TGTGCCAGTGGGGGAATAGCGGGAGAATACAATGAGCAGTTCTTC. This sequence joins TRBV6-5 and TRBJ2-1; 9 bases are shared with TRBD2. CDR1 and CDR2 (germline): MNHEY, SVGAGI. J lost 4 bases, V lost 9 bases, and 10 bases had no gene match. The CDR3 contains 15 residues.

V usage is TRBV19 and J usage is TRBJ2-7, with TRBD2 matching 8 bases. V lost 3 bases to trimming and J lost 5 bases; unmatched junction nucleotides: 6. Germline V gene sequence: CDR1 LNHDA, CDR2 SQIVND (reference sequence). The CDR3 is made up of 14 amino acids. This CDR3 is CASSMREESHEQYF. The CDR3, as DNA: TGTGCCAGTAGTATGCGGGAGGAATCCCACGAGCAGTACTTC.

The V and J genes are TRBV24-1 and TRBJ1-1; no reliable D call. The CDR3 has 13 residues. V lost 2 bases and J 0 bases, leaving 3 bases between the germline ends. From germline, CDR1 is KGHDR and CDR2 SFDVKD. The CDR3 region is CATSDSVNTEAFF. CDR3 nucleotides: TGTGCCACCAGTGATTCCGTGAACACTGAAGCTTTCTTT.

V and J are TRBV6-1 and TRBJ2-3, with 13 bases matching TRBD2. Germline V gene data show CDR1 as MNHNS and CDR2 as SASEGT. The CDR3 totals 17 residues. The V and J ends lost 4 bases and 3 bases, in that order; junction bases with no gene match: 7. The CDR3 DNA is TGTGCCAGCAGTGCTCGAACTAGCGGGAGGGCAACAGATACGCAGTATTTT. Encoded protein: CASSARTSGRATDTQYF.